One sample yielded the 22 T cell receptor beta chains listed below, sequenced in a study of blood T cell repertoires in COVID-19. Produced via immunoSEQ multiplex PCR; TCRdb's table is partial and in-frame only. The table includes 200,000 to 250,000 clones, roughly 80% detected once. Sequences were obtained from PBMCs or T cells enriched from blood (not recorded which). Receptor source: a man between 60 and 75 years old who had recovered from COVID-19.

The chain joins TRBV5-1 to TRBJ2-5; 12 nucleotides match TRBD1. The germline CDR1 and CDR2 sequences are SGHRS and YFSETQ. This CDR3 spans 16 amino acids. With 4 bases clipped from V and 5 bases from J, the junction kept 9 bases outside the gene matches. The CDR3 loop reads CASSGRDRGPGETQYF. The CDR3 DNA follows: TGCGCCAGCAGCGGCCGGGACAGGGGGCCGGGGGAGACCCAGTACTTC.

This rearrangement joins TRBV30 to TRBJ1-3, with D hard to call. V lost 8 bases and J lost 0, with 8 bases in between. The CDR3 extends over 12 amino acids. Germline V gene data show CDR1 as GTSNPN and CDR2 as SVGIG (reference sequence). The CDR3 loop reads CALTDSGNTIYF. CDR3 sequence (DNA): TGTGCCCTCACAGACTCTGGAAACACCATATATTTT.

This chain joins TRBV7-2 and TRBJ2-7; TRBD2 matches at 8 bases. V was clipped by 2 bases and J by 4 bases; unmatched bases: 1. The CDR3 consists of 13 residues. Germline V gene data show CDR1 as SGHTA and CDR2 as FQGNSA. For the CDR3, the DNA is TGTGCCAGCAGCTTAACTAGCGGTTACGAGCAGTACTTC. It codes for CASSLTSGYEQYF.

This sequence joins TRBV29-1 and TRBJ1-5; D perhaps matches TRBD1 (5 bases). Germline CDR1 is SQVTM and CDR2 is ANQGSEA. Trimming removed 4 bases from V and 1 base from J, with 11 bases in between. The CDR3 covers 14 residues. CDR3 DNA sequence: TGCAGCGTTGGGGGCCCCGGCAGCAATCAGCCCCAGCATTTT. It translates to CSVGGPGSNQPQHF.

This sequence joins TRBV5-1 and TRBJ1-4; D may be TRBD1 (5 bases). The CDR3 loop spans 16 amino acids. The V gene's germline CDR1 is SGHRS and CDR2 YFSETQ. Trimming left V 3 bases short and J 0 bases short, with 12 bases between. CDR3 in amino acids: CASSSGTRATNEKLFF. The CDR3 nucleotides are TGCGCCAGCAGCTCCGGGACTCGAGCAACTAATGAAAAACTGTTTTTT.

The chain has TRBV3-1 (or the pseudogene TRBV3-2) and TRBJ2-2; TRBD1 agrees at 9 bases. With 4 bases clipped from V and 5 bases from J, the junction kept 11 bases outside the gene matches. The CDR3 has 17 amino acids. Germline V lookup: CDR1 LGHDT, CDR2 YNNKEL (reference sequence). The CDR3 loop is CASSPLPGQGLTGELFF. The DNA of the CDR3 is TGTGCCAGCAGCCCCCTCCCGGGACAGGGCTTAACCGGGGAGCTGTTTTTT.

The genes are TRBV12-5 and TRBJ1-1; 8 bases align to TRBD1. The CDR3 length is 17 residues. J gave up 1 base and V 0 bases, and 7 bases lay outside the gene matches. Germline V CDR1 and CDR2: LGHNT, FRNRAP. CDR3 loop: CASGLVHSGTGNTEAFF. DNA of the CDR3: TGTGCTAGTGGTTTGGTCCACTCCGGGACAGGGAACACTGAAGCTTTCTTT.

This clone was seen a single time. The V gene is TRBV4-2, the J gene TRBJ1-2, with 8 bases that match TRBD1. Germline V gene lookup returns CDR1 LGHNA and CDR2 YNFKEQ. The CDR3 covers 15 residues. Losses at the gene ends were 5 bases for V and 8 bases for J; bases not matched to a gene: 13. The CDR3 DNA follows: TGTGCCAGCAGCATGGGACAGGCGGGTCCGGAAGGCTACACCTTC. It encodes CASSMGQAGPEGYTF.

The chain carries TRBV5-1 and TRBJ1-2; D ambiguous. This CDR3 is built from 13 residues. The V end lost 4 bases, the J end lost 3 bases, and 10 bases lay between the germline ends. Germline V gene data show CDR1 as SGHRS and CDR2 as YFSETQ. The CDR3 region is CASSSTVDYGYTF. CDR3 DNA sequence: TGCGCCAGCAGCAGCACAGTCGACTATGGCTACACCTTC.

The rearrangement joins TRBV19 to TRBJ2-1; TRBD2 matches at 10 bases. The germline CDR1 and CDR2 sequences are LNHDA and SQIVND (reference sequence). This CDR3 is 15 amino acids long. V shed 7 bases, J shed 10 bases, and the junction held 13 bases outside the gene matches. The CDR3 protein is CASMVKRGGRYEQFF. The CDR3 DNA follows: TGTGCCAGTATGGTCAAGCGGGGGGGCCGATACGAGCAGTTCTTC.

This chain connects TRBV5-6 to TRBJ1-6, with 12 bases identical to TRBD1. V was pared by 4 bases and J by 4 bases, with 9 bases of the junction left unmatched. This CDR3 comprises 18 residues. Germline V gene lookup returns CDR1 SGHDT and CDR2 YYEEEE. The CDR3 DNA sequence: TGTGCCAGCAGCCCCGGGACAGGGGGCGCGGGATATAATTCACCCCTCCACTTT. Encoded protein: CASSPGTGGAGYNSPLHF. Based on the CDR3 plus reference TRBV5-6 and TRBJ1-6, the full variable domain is DAGVTQSPTHLIKTRGQQVTLRCSPKSGHDTVSWYQQALGQGPQFIFQYYEEEERQRGNFPDRFSGHQFPNYSSELNVNALLLGDSALYLCASSPGTGGAGYNSPLHFGNGTRLTVT.

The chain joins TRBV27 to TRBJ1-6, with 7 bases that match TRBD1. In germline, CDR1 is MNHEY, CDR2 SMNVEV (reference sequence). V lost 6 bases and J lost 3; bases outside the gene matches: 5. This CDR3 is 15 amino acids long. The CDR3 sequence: CASSRGDSYNSPLHF. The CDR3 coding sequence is TGTGCCAGCAGCCGCGGGGACAGCTATAATTCACCCCTCCACTTT.

Here the CDR3 DNA reads TGCAGCGTTGGGGGGCTTGGAAACACCATATATTTT. Its translation: CSVGGLGNTIYF. The genes are TRBV29-1 and TRBJ1-3; TRBD1 is a possible D gene (6 bases). The length of the CDR3 is 12 residues. Germline V CDR1 and CDR2: SQVTM, ANQGSEA. The ends were cut back, 4 bases at V and 3 bases at J, with 7 bases in the middle.

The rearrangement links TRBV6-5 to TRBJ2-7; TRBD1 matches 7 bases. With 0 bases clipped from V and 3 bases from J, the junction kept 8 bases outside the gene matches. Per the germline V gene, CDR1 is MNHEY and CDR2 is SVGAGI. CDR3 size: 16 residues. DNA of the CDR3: TGTGCCAGCAGTTACTCGACGTACAACAGGGGCTACGAGCAGTACTTC. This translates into CASSYSTYNRGYEQYF.

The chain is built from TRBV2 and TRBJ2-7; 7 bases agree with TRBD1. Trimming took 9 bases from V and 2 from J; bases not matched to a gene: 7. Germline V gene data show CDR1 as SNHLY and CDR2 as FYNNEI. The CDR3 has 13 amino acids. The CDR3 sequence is CASTRDSAYEQYF. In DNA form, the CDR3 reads TGTGCCAGTACCCGGGACAGCGCCTACGAGCAGTACTTC.

The CDR3 loop reads CASSQRQGQDSPLHF. The CDR3, as DNA: TGTGCCAGCAGCCAAAGACAGGGCCAAGACTCACCCCTCCACTTT. The chain employs TRBV3-1 (or the pseudogene TRBV3-2) and TRBJ1-6; 7 positions agree with TRBD1. The CDR3 consists of 15 residues. The germline CDR1 and CDR2 sequences are LGHDT and YNNKEL (reference sequence). V lost 2 bases and J lost 10; bases outside the gene matches: 8.

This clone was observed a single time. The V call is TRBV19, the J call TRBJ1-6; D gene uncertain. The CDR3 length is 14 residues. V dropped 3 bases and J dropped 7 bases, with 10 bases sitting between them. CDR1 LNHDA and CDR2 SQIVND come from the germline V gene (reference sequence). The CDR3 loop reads CASSMTPANSPLHF. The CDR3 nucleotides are TGTGCCAGTAGTATGACACCGGCAAATTCACCCCTCCACTTT.

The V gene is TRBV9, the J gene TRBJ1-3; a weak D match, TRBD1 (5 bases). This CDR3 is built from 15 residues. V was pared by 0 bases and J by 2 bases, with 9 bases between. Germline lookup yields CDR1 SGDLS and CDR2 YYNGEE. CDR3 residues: CASSVAGGAGNTIYF. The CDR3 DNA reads TGTGCCAGCAGCGTAGCCGGGGGAGCTGGAAACACCATATATTTT.

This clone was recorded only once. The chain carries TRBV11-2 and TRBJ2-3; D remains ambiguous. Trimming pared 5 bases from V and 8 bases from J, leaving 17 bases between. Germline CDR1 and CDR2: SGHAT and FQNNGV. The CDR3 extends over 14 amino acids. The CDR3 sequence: CASSTYFPPLTQYF. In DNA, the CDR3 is TGTGCCAGCAGCACATATTTCCCGCCCCTTACGCAGTATTTT.

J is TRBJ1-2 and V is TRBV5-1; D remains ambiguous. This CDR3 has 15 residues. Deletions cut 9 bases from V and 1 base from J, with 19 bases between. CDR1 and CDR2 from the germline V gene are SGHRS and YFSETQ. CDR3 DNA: TGCGCCACCAAACCAAGACCGGGAGATAACTATGGCTACACCTTC. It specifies CATKPRPGDNYGYTF.

The CDR3 nucleotides are TGTGCCATCAGTGACTCAGCCACGGGGGGGTCGAACACCGGGGAGCTGTTTTTT. Translating it yields CAISDSATGGSNTGELFF. This chain links TRBV10-3 with TRBJ2-2; 8 bases map to TRBD2. V was clipped by 3 bases and J by 0 bases; unmatched bases: 9. Germline loops: CDR1 ENHRY, CDR2 SYGVKD. The CDR3 has 18 amino acids.

CDR3 sequence reads: CASSIGNNYEQYF. The CDR3 DNA is TGTGCCAGCAGCATCGGGAACAACTACGAGCAGTACTTC. The chain carries TRBV6-5 and TRBJ2-7, with D perhaps matching TRBD2 (5 bases). The CDR3 sequence is 13 residues long. Deletions cut 6 bases from V and 3 bases from J, with 12 bases between. CDR1 and CDR2 (germline): MNHEY, SVGAGI.